A single sample gave rise to the 14 T cell receptor beta chains below, sequenced in a study of blood T cell repertoires in COVID-19. Sequencing was performed with immunoSEQ multiplex PCR; in TCRdb, only in-frame clones are kept and a portion is missing. Among under 85,000 clones listed, nearly 90% were seen once. The sequenced sample consisted of peripheral blood. The receptors stem from a man aged 45-65 years with acute or convalescent COVID-19.

The chain joins TRBV19 to TRBJ2-4; 7 nucleotides align to TRBD2. The CDR3 is 15 amino acids. CDR1 is LNHDA, CDR2 SQIVND, per germline (reference sequence). V lost 3 bases to trimming and J lost 3 bases; unmatched junction nucleotides: 5. The CDR3 DNA sequence: TGTGCCAGTAGTATCATAGCGGGTATCAAAAACATTCAGTACTTC. This encodes CASSIIAGIKNIQYF.

The rearrangement uses TRBV7-6 and TRBJ2-1; 11 nucleotides match TRBD2. J was trimmed by 9 bases and V by 0 bases; bases with no gene match: 10. From germline, CDR1 is SGHVS and CDR2 FNYEAQ. CDR3 length: 17 residues. Here the CDR3 reads CASSLAWVAGGRGEQFF. DNA of the CDR3: TGTGCCAGCAGCTTAGCGTGGGTAGCGGGAGGGCGAGGTGAGCAGTTCTTC.

Written as DNA, the CDR3 is TGTGCCAGCAGTCCCCGGACTCTAACGGACGGCGGGGAGCTGTTTTTT. It specifies CASSPRTLTDGGELFF. V and J are TRBV28 and TRBJ2-2; TRBD2 is a possible D gene (5 bases). The CDR3 spans 16 residues. Germline loops: CDR1 MDHEN, CDR2 SYDVKM. V was cut by 5 bases and J by 7 bases, with 20 bases left in between. The entire variable domain, with the rest obtained from reference TRBV28 and TRBJ2-2, is as follows: DVKVTQSSRYLVKRTGEKVFLECVQDMDHENMFWYRQDPGLGLRLIYFSYDVKMKEKGDIPEGYSVSREKKERFSLILESASTNQTSMYLCASSPRTLTDGGELFFGEGSRLTVL.

V usage is TRBV19 and J usage is TRBJ2-7, with D maybe TRBD2 (6 bases). Germline lookup yields CDR1 LNHDA and CDR2 SQIVND (reference sequence). V was cut by 5 bases and J by 0 bases, with 8 bases left in between. The CDR3 is 13 residues long. CDR3 protein: CASSWRGSYEQYF. The CDR3 coding sequence is TGTGCCAGTAGTTGGAGGGGCTCCTACGAGCAGTACTTC.

The chain combines TRBV3-1 (or the pseudogene TRBV3-2) with TRBJ1-5; TRBD1 aligns across 7 bases. The CDR3 loop spans 12 amino acids. Trimming removed 5 bases from V and 9 bases from J; junction bases left unmatched: 4. Germline loops: CDR1 LGHDT, CDR2 YNNKEL (reference sequence). CDR3: CASSGDSGPQHF. CDR3 DNA sequence: TGTGCCAGCAGCGGGGACAGTGGGCCCCAGCATTTT.

V usage is TRBV5-6 and J usage is TRBJ1-6; D may be TRBD1 (5 bases). The CDR3 covers 15 residues. V was pared by 0 bases and J by 7 bases, with 11 bases between. The germline V gene encodes CDR1 SGHDT and CDR2 YYEEEE. The CDR3 nucleotides are TGTGCCAGCAGCTTGGTAGGGGTTGAGAATTCACCCCTCCACTTT. Translation gives CASSLVGVENSPLHF. Supplemented by reference TRBV5-6 and TRBJ1-6, the full variable domain reads DAGVTQSPTHLIKTRGQQVTLRCSPKSGHDTVSWYQQALGQGPQFIFQYYEEEERQRGNFPDRFSGHQFPNYSSELNVNALLLGDSALYLCASSLVGVENSPLHFGNGTRLTVT.

This CDR3 reads CASSPEGLTNTGELFF. CDR3 in DNA: TGTGCCAGCAGCCCAGAGGGACTGACGAACACCGGGGAGCTGTTTTTT. The chain combines TRBV3-1 (or the pseudogene TRBV3-2) with TRBJ2-2, with a possible D match to TRBD2 (6 bases). CDR1 and CDR2 from the germline V gene are LGHDT and YNNKEL (reference sequence). This CDR3 is 16 amino acids long. V lost 4 bases and J 0 bases, leaving 12 bases between the germline ends.

The chain is built from TRBV11-3 and TRBJ2-7; a possible D gene is TRBD2 (5 bases). CDR1 is SGHNT and CDR2 is YENEEA in the germline V gene. The V end lost 8 bases, the J end lost 2 bases, and 19 bases lay between the germline ends. There are 15 residues in the CDR3. CDR3 bases: TGTGCCAGCGAGGCAAGCGGCAGCCTGACCTACGAGCAGTACTTC. It specifies CASEASGSLTYEQYF.

The rearrangement joins TRBV11-3 to TRBJ2-5; 10 nucleotides match TRBD2. The CDR3 extends over 17 amino acids. V lost 2 bases and J lost 0; bases outside the gene matches: 6. The germline V gene has CDR1 SGHNT and CDR2 YENEEA. CDR3 amino acids: CASSLRIAGGNQETQYF. The CDR3, as DNA: TGTGCCAGCAGCTTAAGGATAGCGGGAGGTAACCAAGAGACCCAGTACTTC.

CDR3: CASSSQGIAGEQYF. The CDR3, as DNA: TGTGCCAGCAGCTCCCAGGGGATAGCGGGGGAGCAGTACTTC. This rearrangement joins TRBV5-4 to TRBJ2-7; 8 bases line up with TRBD2. The CDR3 totals 14 residues. CDR1 SGHNT and CDR2 YYREEE come from the germline V gene (reference sequence). V lost 3 bases, J lost 7 bases, and 9 bases stayed unmatched.

The V call is TRBV7-2, the J call TRBJ1-3; D remains unclear. CDR1 and CDR2 from the germline V gene are SGHTA and FQGNSA. Trimming pared 1 base from V and 2 bases from J, leaving 6 bases between. There are 14 residues in the CDR3. The CDR3 loop reads CASSLGLTGNTIYF. The CDR3 nucleotides read TGTGCCAGCAGCTTAGGGCTGACTGGAAACACCATATATTTT. Full variable domain (outside the CDR3, taken from reference TRBV7-2 and TRBJ1-3): GAGVSQSPSNKVTEKGKDVELRCDPISGHTALYWYRQSLGQGLEFLIYFQGNSAPDKSGLPSDRFSAERTGGSVSTLTIQRTQQEDSAVYLCASSLGLTGNTIYFGEGSWLTVV.

This clone was recorded once. This sequence joins TRBV6-2 or TRBV6-3 and TRBJ2-3, with TRBD1 matching over 7 bases. CDR1 and CDR2 from the germline V gene are MNHEY and SVGEGT. This CDR3 contains 15 residues. V shed 0 bases and J 2 bases; nucleotides not matched to a gene: 2. The CDR3 bases are TGTGCCAGCAGTTACTCCGGGACAGACACAGATACGCAGTATTTT. As protein: CASSYSGTDTDTQYF.

This rearrangement joins TRBV7-2 to TRBJ2-3, with D uncertain. The CDR3 runs 12 residues. With 5 bases removed from V and 2 bases from J, the gap between germline ends came to 5 bases. Germline assignment: CDR1 SGHTA and CDR2 FQGNSA. As DNA, the CDR3 is TGTGCCAGCAGCCCCTTCACAGATACGCAGTATTTT. Its translation: CASSPFTDTQYF.

This sequence joins TRBV24-1 and TRBJ2-2; D not certain. This CDR3 comprises 16 residues. Germline V gene data show CDR1 as KGHDR and CDR2 as SFDVKD. Trimming left V 1 base short and J 5 bases short, with 13 bases between. The CDR3 is CATSDFGSGRTGELFF. In DNA, the CDR3 is TGTGCCACCAGTGATTTTGGTTCGGGTCGGACCGGGGAGCTGTTTTTT.